This TCR beta chain originates from a study of blood T cell repertoires in COVID-19. CDR1 is SNHLY, CDR2 FYNNEI, per germline. With 3 bases removed from V and 2 bases from J, the gap between germline ends came to 12 bases. The CDR3 covers 15 residues. Assay used: immunoSEQ multiplex PCR; TCRdb lists only in-frame clones, some missing. The sample includes about 200,000 clones, 84% of them seen just once. The genes are TRBV2 and TRBJ2-3, with D tentatively TRBD2 (6 bases). The sequencing sample was made of peripheral blood. The TCR sequence derives from a human donor in a cohort sampled during active COVID-19. CDR3 sequence: CASSDWTGDTDTQYF. In nucleotides, the CDR3 is TGTGCCAGCAGTGATTGGACGGGAGACACAGATACGCAGTATTTT.